This section outlines one TCR beta chain sequence together with its context. The data are from a study of T cell changes during pregnancy in multiple sclerosis. From germline, CDR1 is SGHTA and CDR2 FQGTGA. V was clipped by 4 bases and J by 4 bases, with 14 bases between them. There are 16 residues in the CDR3. Sequenced by immunoSEQ multiplex PCR; TCRdb stores in-frame clones only, minus some. The top ten clones hold over 0.45% of a sample with nearly 50,000 clones, 85% to 95% of them seen once. The source of this sequence is a female donor with multiple sclerosis, enrolled in a pregnancy study. This specimen consisted of CD4+ T cells from peripheral blood mononuclear cells, obtained in the first trimester of pregnancy. The rearrangement uses TRBV7-3 and TRBJ2-6; D uncertain. CDR3 amino acids: CASSSALPSGANVLTF. CDR3 in DNA: TGTGCCAGCAGCTCTGCGCTCCCATCGGGGGCCAACGTCCTGACTTTC. The full variable domain, completed using reference TRBV7-3 and TRBJ2-6, is GAGVSQTPSNKVTEKGKYVELRCDPISGHTALYWYRQSLGQGPEFLIYFQGTGAADDSGLPNDRFFAVRPEGSVSTLKIQRTERGDSAVYLCASSSALPSGANVLTFGAGSRLTVL.